Below, 16 T cell receptor beta chains from the same sample are listed, as sequenced in a study of blood T cell repertoires in COVID-19. Measured with immunoSEQ multiplex PCR; TCRdb has only the in-frame clones, and not every one. The sample includes 150,000 or so clones, about 79% of them seen just once. Specimen: peripheral blood. The source is a woman aged 55 to 70 with acute or convalescent COVID-19.

The chain uses TRBV21-1 and TRBJ1-5; the D call in the table, TRBD1, was not verified against the DNA. TRBV21-1 is a pseudogene segment. The CDR3 totals 16 residues. The chain's CDR3 is CASSNHYRDRNQPQHF. The CDR3 coding sequence is TGTGCCAGCAGCAACCACTACAGGGACCGGAATCAGCCCCAGCATTTT.

This chain joins TRBV29-1 and TRBJ2-1; 7 positions match TRBD1. Losses at the gene ends were 3 bases for V and 2 bases for J; bases not matched to a gene: 4. CDR1 is SQVTM and CDR2 is ANQGSEA in the germline V gene. CDR3 size: 14 residues. The CDR3 DNA reads TGCAGCGTTGAGGGCAGGGGGACCTACAATGAGCAGTTCTTC. It is translated as CSVEGRGTYNEQFF.

This rearrangement joins TRBV27 to TRBJ2-3; TRBD1 might be the D (6 bases). The V gene's germline CDR1 is MNHEY and CDR2 SMNVEV (reference sequence). Trimming took 7 bases from V and 5 from J, leaving 16 bases between them. The CDR3 has 14 residues. DNA for the CDR3: TGTGCCAGCAAGTTGACAGGAGTAAAAGATACGCAGTATTTT. Translating gives CASKLTGVKDTQYF.

This clone was seen just once. In nucleotides, the CDR3 is TGTGCCAGCAGCCGATGGCTAGCGGGGGGGATTCAAGAGACCCAGTACTTC. It is translated as CASSRWLAGGIQETQYF. This chain uses TRBV3-1 (or the pseudogene TRBV3-2) with TRBJ2-5, with 12 bases fitting TRBD2. The CDR3 loop spans 17 amino acids. Germline CDR1 and CDR2: LGHDT and YNNKEL (reference sequence). J was trimmed by 2 bases and V by 4 bases; bases with no gene match: 8.

The chain is built from TRBV13 and TRBJ2-1, with 11 nucleotides matching TRBD1. This CDR3 has 15 amino acids. Germline V CDR1 and CDR2: PRHDT, FYEKMQ (reference sequence). With V trimmed by 5 bases and J by 7 bases, 7 bases remained unmatched. The CDR3 loop reads CASSQGTGGVNEQFF. CDR3 nucleotides: TGTGCCAGCAGCCAAGGGACAGGGGGTGTGAATGAGCAGTTCTTC.

This chain links TRBV3-1 (or the pseudogene TRBV3-2) with TRBJ1-5, with no clear D. The CDR3 length is 12 residues. In germline, CDR1 is LGHDT, CDR2 YNNKEL (reference sequence). With 1 base removed from V and 6 bases from J, the gap between germline ends came to 4 bases. The CDR3 nucleotides are TGTGCCAGCAGCCAAGGCGGTCAGCCCCAGCATTTT. Its translation: CASSQGGQPQHF.

The chain recombines TRBV2 with TRBJ2-5; 9 nucleotides align to TRBD2. The CDR3 is 12 amino acids. Germline trimming cut 9 bases from V and 10 bases from J; bases unmatched to any gene: 9. Germline V lookup: CDR1 SNHLY, CDR2 FYNNEI. CDR3 bases: TGTGCCAGTGGGAAGACTAGCGGCCACCAGTACTTC. Translated, it gives CASGKTSGHQYF.

The chain links TRBV18 to TRBJ2-2; D gene ambiguous. Per germline, CDR1 KGHSH and CDR2 LQKENI. Trimming removed 4 bases at V and 5 bases at J, with 5 bases between. The CDR3 contains 12 residues. CDR3 nucleotide sequence: TGTGCCAGCTCACACAGTACCGGGGAGCTGTTTTTT. It yields the protein CASSHSTGELFF.

The CDR3 here is CASSLRTGGTEAFF. The DNA for the CDR3 is TGTGCCAGCAGCTTACGGACAGGGGGGACTGAAGCTTTCTTT. The chain carries TRBV7-8 and TRBJ1-1; 10 bases line up with TRBD1. This CDR3 has 14 residues. The ends lost 2 bases at V and 5 bases at J; junction bases unmatched: 2. Germline V gives CDR1 SGHVS, CDR2 FQNEAQ.

This chain links TRBV23-1 with TRBJ2-1; 7 bases line up with TRBD1. TRBV23-1 falls under the ORF class, with uncertain function. J lost 9 bases, V lost 7 bases, and 15 bases had no gene match. CDR3 length: 15 residues. CDR3 loop: CASTKGAFFDSEQFF. The CDR3 DNA reads TGCGCCAGCACAAAGGGGGCGTTTTTTGATAGTGAGCAGTTCTTC.

The chain couples TRBV18 to TRBJ1-5, with TRBD1 matching over 9 bases. Germline values: CDR1 KGHSH, CDR2 LQKENI. CDR3 length: 14 amino acids. Germline trimming cut 2 bases from V and 13 bases from J; bases unmatched to any gene: 9. The CDR3 loop is CASSPNGQGTWQHF. CDR3 DNA: TGTGCCAGCTCACCAAACGGACAGGGGACTTGGCAGCATTTT.

This clone was detected once. The chain employs TRBV6-5 and TRBJ1-1, with TRBD1 identical over 7 bases. The junction had 7 bases not matched to a gene; V was cut back by 4 bases and J by 8 bases. Germline CDR1 is MNHEY and CDR2 is SVGAGI. The CDR3 consists of 13 residues. The CDR3 DNA follows: TGTGCCAGCAGTTCACGGGACAGCAAAGAAGCTTTCTTT. Protein product: CASSSRDSKEAFF.

The V gene is TRBV27, the J gene TRBJ2-1, with TRBD2 identical over 12 bases. The length of the CDR3 is 15 residues. J lost 8 bases, V lost 4 bases, and 6 bases had no gene match. Germline V gene sequence: CDR1 MNHEY, CDR2 SMNVEV (reference sequence). The CDR3 loop is CASSSLGLAGDEQFF. The DNA for the CDR3 is TGTGCCAGCAGTTCTTTGGGACTAGCGGGCGATGAGCAGTTCTTC.

In this sample, this clone turned up once. The chain recombines TRBV21-1 with TRBJ2-2; TRBD2 is the table's D call and was not checked against the DNA. TRBV21-1 is recorded as a pseudogene. This CDR3 has 11 residues. The CDR3 DNA sequence: TGTGCCAGCAGCGGACCGGGGAGGCGATTTTTT. This encodes CASSGPGRRFF.

In nucleotides, the CDR3 is TGCGCCAGCAGCCAAGGAGTACTGTATTCTGGAAACACCATATATTTT. Translated, it gives CASSQGVLYSGNTIYF. This chain joins TRBV4-1 and TRBJ1-3; D unclear. From germline, CDR1 is MGHRA and CDR2 YSYEKL. This CDR3 comprises 16 residues. V was clipped by 1 base and J by 1 base, with 11 bases between them.

V and J are TRBV5-4 and TRBJ1-1; tentative D call: TRBD1 (5 bases). Germline loops: CDR1 SGHNT, CDR2 YYREEE (reference sequence). There are 13 residues in the CDR3. Trimming stripped 0 bases from V and 7 bases from J, with 10 bases between. The CDR3 DNA follows: TGTGCCAGCAGCTTGGCCCTCCAGGGTGAAGCTTTCTTT. Translated, it gives CASSLALQGEAFF.